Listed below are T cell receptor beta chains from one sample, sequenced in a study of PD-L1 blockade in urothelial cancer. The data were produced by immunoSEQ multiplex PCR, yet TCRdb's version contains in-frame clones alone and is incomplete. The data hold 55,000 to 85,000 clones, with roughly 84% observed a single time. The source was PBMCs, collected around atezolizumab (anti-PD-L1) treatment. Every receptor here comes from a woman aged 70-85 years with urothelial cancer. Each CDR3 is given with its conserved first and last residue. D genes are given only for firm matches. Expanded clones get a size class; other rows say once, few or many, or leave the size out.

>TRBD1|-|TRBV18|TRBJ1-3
CASSPTGSGNTIYF
TGTGCCAGCTCACCGACAGGGTCTGGAAACACCATATATTTT
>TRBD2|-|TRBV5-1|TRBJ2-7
CASSWGLAGGGYEQYF
TGCGCCAGCAGCTGGGGACTAGCGGGAGGAGGCTACGAGCAGTACTTC
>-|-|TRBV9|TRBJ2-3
CASRRLVVGDTQYF
TGTGCCAGCAGGCGGCTAGTCGTAGGAGATACGCAGTATTTT
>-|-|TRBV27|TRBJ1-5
CASSFSGRFSPPQHF
TGTGCCAGCAGTTTTTCAGGGCGATTTTCCCCCCCCCAGCATTTT
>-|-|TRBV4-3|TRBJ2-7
CASSQDSGSSYEQYF
TGCGCCAGCAGCCAAGATTCAGGTAGCTCCTACGAGCAGTACTTC
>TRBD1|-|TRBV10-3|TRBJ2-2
CAISGTGYTGELFF
TGTGCCATCAGTGGGACAGGCTACACCGGGGAGCTGTTTTTT
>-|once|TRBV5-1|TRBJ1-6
CASSLAPTGSSYNSPLHF
TGCGCCAGCAGCTTGGCGCCGACAGGAAGCTCCTATAATTCACCCCTCCACTTT
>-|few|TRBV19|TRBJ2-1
CASKGGEDYNEQFF
TGTGCCAGTAAGGGGGGGGAAGATTACAATGAGCAGTTCTTC
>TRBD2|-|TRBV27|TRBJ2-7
CASSWTSASYEQYF
TGTGCCAGCAGCTGGACTAGCGCCTCCTACGAGCAGTACTTC
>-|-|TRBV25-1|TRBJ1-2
CASSDFGQPYGYTF
TGTGCCAGCAGTGATTTCGGACAGCCCTATGGCTACACCTTC
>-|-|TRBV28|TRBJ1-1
CASSLSSPPGTEAFF
TGTGCCAGCAGTTTATCGTCCCCCCCGGGCACTGAAGCTTTCTTT
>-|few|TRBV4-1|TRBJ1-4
CASSQGERTDNEKLFF
TGCGCCAGCAGCCAAGGGGAAAGGACAGATAATGAAAAACTGTTTTTT
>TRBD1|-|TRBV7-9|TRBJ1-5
CASSGTGGNQPQHF
TGTGCCAGCAGCGGGACAGGGGGAAATCAGCCCCAGCATTTT
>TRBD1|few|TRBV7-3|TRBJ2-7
CASSPGQGTEQYF
TGTGCCAGCAGCCCCGGACAGGGCACCGAGCAGTACTTC
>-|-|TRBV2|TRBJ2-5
CASNRGLSQETQYF
TGTGCCAGCAACCGGGGACTCAGCCAAGAGACCCAGTACTTC
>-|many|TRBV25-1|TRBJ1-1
CASSVVGGTEAFF
TGTGCCAGCAGTGTCGTAGGAGGAACTGAAGCTTTCTTT
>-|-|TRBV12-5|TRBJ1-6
CASGPQTPPPRQGDYSPLHF
TGTGCTAGTGGTCCACAAACGCCCCCGCCTCGGCAAGGGGACTATTCACCCCTCCACTTT
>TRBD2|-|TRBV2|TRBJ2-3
CARTSVSTDTQYF
TGTGCCAGGACTAGCGTAAGCACAGATACGCAGTATTTT
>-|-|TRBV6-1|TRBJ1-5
CASSEEGVSNQPQHF
TGTGCCAGCAGTGAAGAGGGAGTTAGCAATCAGCCCCAGCATTTT
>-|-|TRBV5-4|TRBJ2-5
CASSLDPNSLDRKTQYF
TGTGCCAGCAGCTTGGACCCCAACAGCTTGGACAGAAAGACCCAGTACTTC
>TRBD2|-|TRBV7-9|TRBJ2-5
CASSLGLLALETQYF
TGTGCCAGCAGCTTAGGCTTACTAGCGTTGGAGACCCAGTACTTC
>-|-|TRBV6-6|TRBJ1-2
CASSLASANYGYTF
TGTGCCAGCAGTTTAGCCAGCGCTAACTATGGCTACACCTTC